Presented here are 3 T cell receptor beta chains from one specimen sequenced in a study of T cells in women clearing cervical HPV infection. Assay: immunoSEQ multiplex PCR; the TCRdb copy retains only in-frame clones and omits some. The table for this sample gives around 33,000 clones. Material: blood buffy coat. Receptors originate from a woman aged 18-70 years with a cervical HPV16 infection that either progressed to CIN3+ or cleared (not recorded which).

Remarks on this clone: The CDR3 end lies 3 residues beyond the end of the read and is filled in from the germline J gene. The V gene is TRBV29-1, the J gene TRBJ2-1; D perhaps matches TRBD1 (5 bases). V shed 6 bases and J shed 5 bases, with 14 bases lying between them. The CDR3 length is 13 residues. CDR1 is SQVTM, CDR2 ANQGSEA, per germline. The CDR3 DNA, read in part, is TGCAGCGTCCTTAGTGGGGCAAACAATGAG. Translation: CSVLSGANNE. The entire CDR3 is CSVLSGANNEQFF.

With regard to this clone: The read ends 3 residues early relative to the CDR3; the germline J gene fills the gap. The sample holds other DNA sequences that translate to the same CDR3. The genes are TRBV5-1 and TRBJ2-1, with 8 bases identical to TRBD1. CDR3 length: 15 residues. V was clipped by 3 bases and J by 0 bases; unmatched bases: 2. The germline gives CDR1 SGHRS, CDR2 YFSETQ. The CDR3 here is CASSSGQGSYNEQFF. The CDR3 bases that were read are TGCGCCAGCAGCTCCGGACAGGGCTCCTACAATGAG.

Concerning this clone itself: The read gets to within 3 residues of the CDR3 end, and the germline J gene fills in the rest. The rearrangement uses TRBV19 and TRBJ1-4; TRBD1 might be the D (6 bases). The CDR3 is made up of 16 amino acids. Germline CDR1 reads LNHDA; CDR2 reads SQIVND (reference sequence). CDR3 sequence reads: CASSIAGGAGANVLFF. The CDR3 bases that were read are TGTGCCAGTAGTATTGCGGGGGGCGCTGGGGCCAACGTA.